The rows below give T cell receptor beta chains drawn from one sample of a study of blood T cell repertoires in COVID-19. Clones were sequenced by immunoSEQ multiplex PCR, and TCRdb holds only the in-frame ones, with some missing. The repertoire holds 95,000 to 100,000 clones, with under 85% as singletons. The sequenced material came from peripheral blood. The receptors stem from a human donor in a cohort sampled during active COVID-19. Both conserved end residues are part of each CDR3. D genes are given only for firm matches.

>.|13|TRBV29-1|TRBJ2-5
CSAIRAGEKTQYF
TGCAGCGCGATCCGGGCAGGGGAAAAGACCCAGTACTTC
>.|15|TRBV6-5|TRBJ1-1
CASRDTYGGGKEAFF
TGTGCCAGCAGGGATACTTATGGGGGGGGAAAGGAAGCTTTCTTT
>TRBD1|15|TRBV5-5|TRBJ2-7
CASSIQTGGLYEQYF
TGTGCCAGCAGCATTCAAACAGGGGGGCTCTACGAGCAGTACTTC
>TRBD2|17|TRBV7-6|TRBJ2-3
CASSPQILSGGIDTQYF
TGTGCCAGCAGTCCCCAAATCCTTAGCGGGGGGATAGATACGCAGTATTTT
>TRBD2|14|TRBV7-9|TRBJ2-3
CASSSSGRGDTQYF
TGTGCCAGCAGCTCTAGCGGGAGAGGAGATACGCAGTATTTT
>TRBD1|13|TRBV2|TRBJ2-5
CASSGQGLETQYF
TGTGCCAGCAGCGGACAGGGGTTAGAGACCCAGTACTTC
>.|12|TRBV7-2|TRBJ1-6
CASSFERSPLHF
TGTGCCAGCAGCTTCGAACGGTCACCCCTCCACTTT
>TRBD2|15|TRBV4-2|TRBJ2-3
CASSPSGAFTDTQYF
TGTGCCAGCAGTCCTAGCGGAGCTTTCACAGATACGCAGTATTTT
>TRBD2|18|TRBV7-9|TRBJ2-2
CASSFGFSASGSTGELFF
TGTGCCAGCAGCTTTGGGTTTTCGGCTAGCGGGAGTACCGGGGAGCTGTTTTTT
>.|16|TRBV4-2|TRBJ1-3
CASSQDWGGSGNTIYF
TGTGCCAGCAGCCAAGATTGGGGGGGCTCTGGAAACACCATATATTTT
>.|14|TRBV6-6|TRBJ2-2
CASRTTLTGGELFF
TGTGCCAGCAGGACCACCCTCACGGGGGGGGAGCTGTTTTTT
>.|13|TRBV6-1|TRBJ2-5
CASSVAAQETQYF
TGTGCCAGCAGTGTAGCAGCTCAAGAGACCCAGTACTTC
>TRBD2|15|TRBV27|TRBJ2-3
CASSLSLAGADTQYF
TGTGCCAGCAGTTTAAGCCTAGCGGGGGCAGATACGCAGTATTTT
>.|14|TRBV7-2|TRBJ1-4
CASSPRVGDEKLFF
TGTGCCAGCAGTCCCAGGGTAGGGGATGAAAAACTGTTTTTT